Listed below are T cell receptor beta chains from one sample, sequenced in a study of tumor-infiltrating lymphocytes in primary liver carcinoma. TCRdb reanalysed the multiplex PCR reads using MiXCR and keeps one entry per CDR3 protein. The sample has over 35,000 distinct CDR3 sequences, roughly 73% seen once; the top ten hold under 20%. The sample taken for sequencing was liver tumor tissue from sampling region 2. These receptors came from a man in his forties or fifties with primary liver carcinoma and hepatitis B virus infection. Each CDR3 is given with its conserved first and last residue. The order of the fields is CDR3 protein, CDR3 DNA, J gene, D gene, V gene, clone size, CDR3 length. D genes are given only for firm matches. Size values are once, few and many counts, or a class for expanded clones, and some rows have none.

CDR3 protein: CASRLKGDRRNIQYF
CDR3 DNA: TGTGCCAGCAGATTGAAAGGGGACAGGAGAAACATTCAGTACTTC
J gene: TRBJ2-4
D gene: TRBD1
V gene: TRBV5-4
clone size: .
CDR3 length: 15

CDR3 protein: CVSSHSMDIQYF
CDR3 DNA: TGTGTCAGCAGTCATAGTATGGACATTCAGTACTTC
J gene: TRBJ2-4
D gene: .
V gene: TRBV10-2
clone size: .
CDR3 length: 12

CDR3 protein: CASSQGTSGRALKYYEQYF
CDR3 DNA: TGTGCCAGCAGCCAAGGGACTAGCGGGAGGGCCCTGAAGTACTACGAGCAGTACTTC
J gene: TRBJ2-7
D gene: TRBD2
V gene: TRBV14
clone size: many
CDR3 length: 19

CDR3 protein: CVSSHTGPFSGELFF
CDR3 DNA: TGTGTCAGCAGCCATACAGGACCGTTCTCCGGGGAGCTGTTTTTT
J gene: TRBJ2-2
D gene: .
V gene: TRBV11-1
clone size: .
CDR3 length: 15

CDR3 protein: CASSHSVGQGVHNEQFF
CDR3 DNA: TGTGCCAGCAGTCACTCGGTGGGACAGGGTGTACACAATGAGCAGTTCTTC
J gene: TRBJ2-1
D gene: TRBD1
V gene: TRBV6-6
clone size: .
CDR3 length: 17

CDR3 protein: CASSFGNNGQFF
CDR3 DNA: TGTGCCAGCAGCTTTGGGAACAACGGGCAGTTCTTC
J gene: TRBJ2-1
D gene: .
V gene: TRBV5-4
clone size: .
CDR3 length: 12

CDR3 protein: CVSGLVGVTRSNQPQHF
CDR3 DNA: TGTGTCAGCGGCTTAGTAGGGGTAACAAGGAGCAATCAGCCCCAGCATTTT
J gene: TRBJ1-5
D gene: .
V gene: TRBV11-2
clone size: .
CDR3 length: 17

CDR3 protein: CAGSPRGSVIICNEQFF
CDR3 DNA: TGTGCCGGCAGCCCCCGCGGTAGCGTGATTATCTGCAATGAGCAGTTCTTC
J gene: TRBJ2-1
D gene: .
V gene: TRBV11-2
clone size: .
CDR3 length: 17

CDR3 protein: CASSPRPTSGSYEQYF
CDR3 DNA: TGTGCCAGCAGTCCGCGCCCGACTAGCGGCTCCTACGAGCAGTACTTC
J gene: TRBJ2-7
D gene: TRBD2
V gene: TRBV12-3/TRBV12-4
clone size: many
CDR3 length: 16

CDR3 protein: CASSIPSAQDTEAFF
CDR3 DNA: TGTGCCAGCAGCATTCCGTCGGCGCAGGACACTGAAGCTTTCTTT
J gene: TRBJ1-1
D gene: .
V gene: TRBV6-6
clone size: .
CDR3 length: 15

CDR3 protein: CSVTGRWGIIQYF
CDR3 DNA: TGCAGCGTTACGGGCAGGTGGGGGATCATTCAGTACTTC
J gene: TRBJ2-4
D gene: .
V gene: TRBV29-1
clone size: few
CDR3 length: 13

CDR3 protein: CASGLASTSGIYEQYF
CDR3 DNA: TGTGCCAGCGGCTTAGCTTCTACTAGCGGAATTTACGAGCAGTACTTC
J gene: TRBJ2-7
D gene: TRBD2
V gene: TRBV7-9
clone size: .
CDR3 length: 16

CDR3 protein: CASSLATEAMGETQYF
CDR3 DNA: TGTGCCAGCAGCTTGGCGACAGAGGCTATGGGAGAAACCCAGTACTTC
J gene: TRBJ2-5
D gene: .
V gene: TRBV5-4
clone size: .
CDR3 length: 16

CDR3 protein: CSVRSGGIYGYTF
CDR3 DNA: TGTAGCGTCCGATCAGGGGGCATCTATGGCTACACCTTC
J gene: TRBJ1-2
D gene: TRBD1
V gene: TRBV29-1
clone size: .
CDR3 length: 13

CDR3 protein: CTSGLAGTGSYEQYF
CDR3 DNA: TGTACCAGCGGACTGGCGGGGACAGGGTCCTACGAGCAGTACTTC
J gene: TRBJ2-7
D gene: TRBD1
V gene: TRBV6-5
clone size: once
CDR3 length: 15

CDR3 protein: CASSVYRGTNEKLFF
CDR3 DNA: TGTGCCAGTAGTGTGTACAGGGGTACTAATGAAAAACTGTTTTTT
J gene: TRBJ1-4
D gene: TRBD1
V gene: TRBV19
clone size: .
CDR3 length: 15

CDR3 protein: CAWSSTGTGDEQYF
CDR3 DNA: TGTGCCTGGAGTAGTACTGGGACAGGGGACGAGCAGTACTTC
J gene: TRBJ2-7
D gene: TRBD1
V gene: TRBV30
clone size: .
CDR3 length: 14

CDR3 protein: CTSSSPGAETQYF
CDR3 DNA: TGTACCAGCAGTTCCCCCGGGGCGGAGACCCAGTACTTC
J gene: TRBJ2-5
D gene: .
V gene: TRBV6-5
clone size: .
CDR3 length: 13

CDR3 protein: CAIRPTGGREKLFF
CDR3 DNA: TGTGCAATCAGGCCGACAGGGGGCCGAGAAAAACTGTTTTTT
J gene: TRBJ1-4
D gene: TRBD1
V gene: TRBV28
clone size: .
CDR3 length: 14

CDR3 protein: CASTLSDTVAGGLQFF
CDR3 DNA: TGTGCCAGCACTTTGTCCGACACAGTAGCGGGAGGGTTGCAGTTCTTC
J gene: TRBJ2-1
D gene: TRBD2
V gene: TRBV28
clone size: .
CDR3 length: 16

CDR3 protein: CTSSLAGLNIEQFF
CDR3 DNA: TGTACCAGCAGCTTAGCGGGGCTCAACATTGAGCAGTTCTTC
J gene: TRBJ2-1
D gene: TRBD2
V gene: TRBV7-8
clone size: once
CDR3 length: 14

CDR3 protein: CASSFGGGRTAEQFF
CDR3 DNA: TGTGCCAGCAGCTTCGGCGGGGGGAGAACAGCTGAGCAGTTCTTC
J gene: TRBJ2-1
D gene: TRBD2
V gene: TRBV7-9
clone size: .
CDR3 length: 15

CDR3 protein: CASSQDPPSETSGRADTQYF
CDR3 DNA: TGCGCCAGCAGCCAAGATCCTCCCTCCGAGACTAGCGGGAGAGCAGATACACAGTATTTT
J gene: TRBJ2-3
D gene: TRBD2
V gene: TRBV4-3
clone size: .
CDR3 length: 20

CDR3 protein: CAGTHGRGLLNEKSF
CDR3 DNA: TGTGCCGGCACCCACGGTAGGGGACTTCTTAATGAGAAGTCCTTC
J gene: TRBJ2-1
D gene: .
V gene: TRBV12-3/TRBV12-4
clone size: .
CDR3 length: 15

CDR3 protein: CTSRVGVNYGYTF
CDR3 DNA: TGTACCAGTAGGGTCGGGGTTAACTATGGCTACACCTTC
J gene: TRBJ1-2
D gene: .
V gene: TRBV6-5
clone size: .
CDR3 length: 13

CDR3 protein: CASSLEGRRTDMQYF
CDR3 DNA: TGCGCCAGCAGCTTGGAAGGCCGTCGGACAGATATGCAGTATTTT
J gene: TRBJ2-3
D gene: .
V gene: TRBV5-1
clone size: .
CDR3 length: 15

CDR3 protein: CASSLSPDTEAFF
CDR3 DNA: TGTGCCAGCAGCTTATCTCCAGACACTGAAGCTTTCTTT
J gene: TRBJ1-1
D gene: .
V gene: TRBV11-1
clone size: .
CDR3 length: 13

CDR3 protein: CASSMGGNRGISLSGTNILTF
CDR3 DNA: TGTGCCAGCAGCATGGGGGGAAACAGGGGCATTTCCCTCTCTGGGACCAACATCCTGACTTTC
J gene: TRBJ2-6
D gene: .
V gene: TRBV11-2
clone size: .
CDR3 length: 21

CDR3 protein: CVSSLWMGRGEQFF
CDR3 DNA: TGTGTCAGCAGCTTATGGATGGGGCGGGGTGAGCAGTTCTTC
J gene: TRBJ2-1
D gene: .
V gene: TRBV11-2
clone size: .
CDR3 length: 14

CDR3 protein: CASSLGPSGSPDTQYF
CDR3 DNA: TGCGCCAGCAGCTTGGGGCCTAGCGGGAGCCCAGATACGCAGTATTTT
J gene: TRBJ2-3
D gene: TRBD2
V gene: TRBV5-1
clone size: many
CDR3 length: 16

CDR3 protein: CVSSIWGLDTEAFF
CDR3 DNA: TGTGTCAGTAGTATCTGGGGACTGGACACTGAAGCTTTCTTT
J gene: TRBJ1-1
D gene: .
V gene: TRBV19
clone size: once
CDR3 length: 14

CDR3 protein: CDVGDRGYEQYF
CDR3 DNA: TGCGACGTAGGGGACAGAGGCTACGAGCAGTACTTC
J gene: TRBJ2-7
D gene: TRBD1
V gene: TRBV29-1
clone size: .
CDR3 length: 12

CDR3 protein: CASGSGDEQFF
CDR3 DNA: TGCGCCAGCGGGAGCGGGGATGAACAGTTCTTC
J gene: TRBJ2-1
D gene: TRBD2
V gene: TRBV6-5
clone size: .
CDR3 length: 11

CDR3 protein: CASRSMQDTQYF
CDR3 DNA: TGTGCCAGCAGGTCCATGCAAGATACGCAGTATTTT
J gene: TRBJ2-3
D gene: .
V gene: TRBV7-2
clone size: many
CDR3 length: 12

CDR3 protein: CASSYGSENEKLFF
CDR3 DNA: TGTGCCAGCAGTTACGGGAGCGAGAACGAAAAACTGTTTTTT
J gene: TRBJ1-4
D gene: .
V gene: TRBV6-6
clone size: .
CDR3 length: 14

CDR3 protein: CASSCETADDEQFF
CDR3 DNA: TGTGCCAGCAGTTGCGAGACGGCAGACGATGAGCAGTTCTTC
J gene: TRBJ2-1
D gene: .
V gene: TRBV6-6
clone size: .
CDR3 length: 14